This TCR beta chain emerged from a study of tumor-infiltrating lymphocytes in localized non-small cell lung cancer. Some clones are missing from TCRdb's copy, which holds only in-frame ones; the method was immunoSEQ multiplex PCR. This sample has some 13,000 clones, with roughly four fifths found just once. Findings and caveats of the study: Tumors had more T cell infiltration than uninvolved lung, per TCRbeta sequencing and CD3 counts.

On this clone: The antigen remains unidentified.

The clonotype originates from a human donor with non-small cell lung cancer. The sample comprised uninvolved lung tissue not adjacent to the tumor.

CDR3 protein: CASSTSPVKVYEQYF. Written as DNA, the CDR3 is TGTGCCAGCAGCACCTCACCTGTCAAGGTTTACGAGCAGTACTTC. The chain carries TRBV5-6 and TRBJ2-7; D ambiguous. V was pared by 4 bases and J by 4 bases, with 18 bases between. The V gene's germline CDR1 is SGHDT and CDR2 YYEEEE. The CDR3 sequence is 15 residues long.